The 2 T cell receptor beta chains listed next were all sequenced from one sample in a study of blood T cell repertoires in COVID-19. Sequencing used immunoSEQ multiplex PCR; TCRdb keeps in-frame clones, though not all of them. The sample shows under 300,000 clones, over 75% of them seen only once. Sequenced: peripheral blood. The receptors stem from a woman in her thirties or forties who had recovered from COVID-19.

The V call is TRBV9, the J call TRBJ2-1, with D possibly TRBD2 on 6 matching bases. Between the trimmed V and J ends, which lost 2 bases and 7 bases, there was a span of 13 bases. This CDR3 spans 14 amino acids. From germline, CDR1 is SGDLS and CDR2 YYNGEE. CDR3 sequence (DNA): TGTGCCAGCAGCGTCGAACCCGGAGGGAATGAGCAGTTCTTC. Its translation is CASSVEPGGNEQFF.

The V gene is TRBV24-1, the J gene TRBJ2-1, with D maybe TRBD2 (6 bases). V lost 3 bases, J lost 8 bases, and 22 bases lay in between. CDR1 is KGHDR and CDR2 is SFDVKD in the germline V gene. The CDR3 contains 17 residues. In DNA, the CDR3 is TGTGCCACCAGTGATGAGGCTAGCGAGATGCCTGGGGATGAGCAGTTCTTC. This gives the protein CATSDEASEMPGDEQFF.